This T cell receptor beta chain appears in the sequencing data of a study of blood T cell repertoires in COVID-19. In the study overall: Specimens from acute and convalescent COVID-19 originated in the United States, Italy and Spain. The analysed material was cDNA or gDNA that came from T cells, B-cell-depleted T cells, or PBMCs.

This CDR3 is 16 amino acids long. V dropped 2 bases and J dropped 0 bases, with 10 bases sitting between them. Germline V gene data show CDR1 as LNHDA and CDR2 as SQIVND (reference sequence). Authors' processing steps: Amplification from reference gene primers served as the basis for estimated nucleated cell counts. Data came from immunoSEQ multiplex PCR; TCRdb stores just in-frame clones and leaves some out. For V, J and clone size, that table is used; D and trimming come from the DNA. The sample lists 130,000 or so clones, roughly 83% occurring once. The TCR comes from a woman in her 70s with COVID-19, enrolled during active disease. The genes are TRBV19 and TRBJ1-4; tentative D call: TRBD1 (5 bases). The sample was peripheral blood. Written as DNA, the CDR3 is TGTGCCAGTAGTATACTGACAGACCCAACTAATGAAAAACTGTTTTTT. Its protein product is CASSILTDPTNEKLFF.